This TCR beta chain was captured by sequencing in a study of Ad26.COV2.S vaccination and SARS-CoV-2 variants. Turning to the study itself: Donor joined the COV1001 Ad26.COV2.S trial arm.

On this clone itself: Its antigen is as yet unknown.

Findings and limits, study-wide: Spike-specific TCR breadth was greater after Ad26.COV2.S than placebo. Non-spike TCR breadth did not differ much between vaccine and placebo recipients.

Treatment defined: 15 to 20 received Ad26.COV2.S at low or high dose, single or two shots; about 5 received placebo; per-sample allocation not given. Day 63 after the first vaccine or placebo injection was the time point for sampling. The sample came from a Boston adult aged 18-55 years. Assay used: immunoSEQ multiplex PCR; TCRdb lists only in-frame clones, some missing. This sample yields some 290,000 clones, of which roughly 80% are seen a single time; around 2.2% belongs to the top ten. The germline gives CDR1 MNHEY, CDR2 SVGAGI. V gave up 9 bases and J gave up 5 bases, with 14 bases separating them. The CDR3 spans 13 residues.

This chain links TRBV6-5 with TRBJ1-5, with D possibly being TRBD1 (6 bases). The sequencing used peripheral blood, collected in a trial of Ad26.COV2.S vaccine versus placebo. This TCR came from a person aged 18 to 65 who received the Ad26.COV2.S COVID-19 vaccine or a placebo. The CDR3 reads CASNRVWDQPQHF. DNA of the CDR3: TGTGCCAGTAACAGGGTGTGGGATCAGCCCCAGCATTTT.